Detailed here is one TCR beta chain. Its matching antigen is unknown. These data are taken from a study of shared clonotypes between healthy human individuals. Some 32,000 T cell genomes, or around 200 ng DNA, went into the sorted-subset replicate PCRs. Sequencing was performed with immunoSEQ multiplex PCR; in TCRdb, only in-frame clones are kept and a portion is missing. The sample consists of fewer than 700,000 clones, 85% to 95% of them appearing once. CD8 cells regarded as naive lacked CD45RO, were positively chosen for CCR7, and omitted terminally differentiated effector memory CD45RA+ cells. Whole-study results and caveats: Incompleteness in sorted-subset sequencing, despite large depth, was shown by rarefaction. With four donors compared, 4.5% to 6.5% of naive CD4 clonotypes were shared. What limited the represented genetic and exposure-history diversity was the small number of donors.

The sequencing sample was made of naive CD8+ T cells sorted from blood. The sequence was collected from a woman aged 25 to 39 in good health.

DNA of the CDR3: TGCAGCGCCATGGGACTAGCGGGAGTCACAGATACGCAGTATTTT. This encodes CSAMGLAGVTDTQYF. The chain joins TRBV29-1 to TRBJ2-3; 14 bases fit TRBD2. Trimming cost V 7 bases and J 2 bases; bases outside gene matches: 5. From germline, CDR1 is SQVTM and CDR2 ANQGSEA. The CDR3 is 15 residues long.